The clone carrying this T cell receptor beta chain was counted a single time. Its matching antigen is unknown. This sample was taken from a study of regulatory T cells in long-lasting Graves disease. About the research overall: Antithyroid drugs had been taken by newly diagnosed Graves' patients for under 3 months.

To make TCR beta libraries, researchers used iRepertoire HTBI primers and Arm-PCR of CDR3 regions. TCRdb re-analysed the multiplex PCR reads in MiXCR, keeping a single row per CDR3 protein. The table includes approximately 460,000 distinct CDR3 sequences, 16% detected once. Stated time point: newly diagnosed GD, antithyroid drugs for less than 3 months. PBMC RNA served as the TCR library source. Germline V gene sequence: CDR1 SGHAT, CDR2 FQNNGV. This CDR3 has 15 amino acids. General observations from the study: Sharing of public clonotypes was greater in persistent patients (about 3,000) than in new patients (around 880). Relative to newly diagnosed Graves' patients, persistent ones had lower TCR diversity.

The same sample was also studied in work on T cells in Graves' hyperthyroidism and ophthalmopathy.

This specimen consisted of peripheral blood mononuclear cells (PBMCs), obtained at new diagnosis, from a patient treated with antithyroid drugs. The genes are TRBV11-2 and TRBJ2-7, with TRBD2 matching over 7 bases. The J call may not be correct, given that the DNA end is closer to TRBJ2-5. The receptor was derived from a woman in her twenties or thirties with Graves disease. Here the CDR3 DNA reads TGTGCCAGCAGCTTAGAGGCGGGAGTCGGAGAGACCCAGTACTTC. This translates into CASSLEAGVGETQYF.